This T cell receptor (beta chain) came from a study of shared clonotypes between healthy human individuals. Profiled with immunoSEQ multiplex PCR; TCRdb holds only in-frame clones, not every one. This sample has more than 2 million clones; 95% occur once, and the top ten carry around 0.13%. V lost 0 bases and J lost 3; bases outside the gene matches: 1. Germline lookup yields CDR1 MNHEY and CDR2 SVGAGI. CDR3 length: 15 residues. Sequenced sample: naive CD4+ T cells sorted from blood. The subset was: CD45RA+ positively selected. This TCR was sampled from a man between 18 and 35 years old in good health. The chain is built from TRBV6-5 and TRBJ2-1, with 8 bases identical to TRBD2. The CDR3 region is CASSYSGGDYNEQFF. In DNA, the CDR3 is TGTGCCAGCAGTTACTCCGGGGGGGACTACAATGAGCAGTTCTTC.